This T cell receptor (beta chain) emerged from a study of blood T cells in healthy people across ages. Alongside a J-beta primer mix, a sample-barcoded 5' primer served in a second PCR lasting roughly 7 to 11 cycles. One entry per CDR3 protein, called by TCRdb with MiXCR from the 5' RACE reads. The sample has 800,000 or so distinct CDR3 sequences; roughly 25% are singletons. This clonotype was observed a handful of times. These data were also filed under a second study, of T cells of mothers and their children.

This clonotype was sampled from a boy younger than 18 in good health. The sample was blood.

Here the CDR3 reads CASSPRDTNTGELFF. CDR3 bases: TGCGCCAGCAGCCCCCGGGACACAAACACCGGGGAGCTGTTTTTT. V usage is TRBV5-1 and J usage is TRBJ2-2; weak D call: TRBD1 (6 bases). This CDR3 has 15 amino acids. V was cut by 4 bases and J by 2 bases, with 12 bases left in between. Germline V CDR1 and CDR2: SGHRS, YFSETQ.